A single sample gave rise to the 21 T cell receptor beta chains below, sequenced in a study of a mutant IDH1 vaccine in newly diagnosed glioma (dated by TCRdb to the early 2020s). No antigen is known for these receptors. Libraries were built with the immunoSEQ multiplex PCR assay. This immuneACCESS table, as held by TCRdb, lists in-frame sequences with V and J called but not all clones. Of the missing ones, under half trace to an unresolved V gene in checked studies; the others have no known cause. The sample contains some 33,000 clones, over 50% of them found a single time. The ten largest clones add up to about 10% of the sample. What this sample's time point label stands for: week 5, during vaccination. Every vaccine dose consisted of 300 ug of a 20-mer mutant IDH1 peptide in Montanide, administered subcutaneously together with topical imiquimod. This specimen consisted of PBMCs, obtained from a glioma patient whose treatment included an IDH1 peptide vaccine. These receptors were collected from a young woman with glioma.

The CDR3 is CSVEYSQETQYF. The DNA of the CDR3 is TGCAGCGTTGAATACAGTCAAGAGACCCAGTACTTC. The rearrangement joins TRBV29-1 to TRBJ2-5; D gene uncertain. This CDR3 region has 12 residues. CDR1 is SQVTM and CDR2 is ANQGSEA in the germline V gene. Trimming removed 2 bases from V and 2 bases from J, with 6 bases in between.

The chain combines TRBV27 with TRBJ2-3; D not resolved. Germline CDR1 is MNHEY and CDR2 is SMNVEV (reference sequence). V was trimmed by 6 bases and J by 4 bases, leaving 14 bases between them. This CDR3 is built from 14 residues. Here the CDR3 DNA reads TGTGCCAGCAGCTCACCTCTTATCGCAGATACGCAGTATTTT. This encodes CASSSPLIADTQYF.

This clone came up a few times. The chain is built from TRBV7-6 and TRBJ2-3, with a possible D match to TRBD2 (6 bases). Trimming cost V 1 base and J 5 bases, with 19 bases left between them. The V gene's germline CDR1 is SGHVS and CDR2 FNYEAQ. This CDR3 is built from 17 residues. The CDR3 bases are TGTGCCAGCAGCTTAGACGGCCTAGCGATTTGGTTAGATACGCAGTATTTT. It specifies CASSLDGLAIWLDTQYF. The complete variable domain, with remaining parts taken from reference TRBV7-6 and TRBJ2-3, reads GAGVSQSPRYKVTKRGQDVALRCDPISGHVSLYWYRQALGQGPEFLTYFNYEAQQDKSGLPNDRFSAERPEGSISTLTIQRTEQRDSAMYRCASSLDGLAIWLDTQYFGPGTRLTVL.

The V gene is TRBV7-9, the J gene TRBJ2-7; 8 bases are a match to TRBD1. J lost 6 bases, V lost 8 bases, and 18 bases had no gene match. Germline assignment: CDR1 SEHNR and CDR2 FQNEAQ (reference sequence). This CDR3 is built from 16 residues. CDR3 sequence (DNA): TGTGCCAGCTCCTTGGGGTGGGAAGACAGGGGAAGCGAGCAGTACTTC. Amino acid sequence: CASSLGWEDRGSEQYF.

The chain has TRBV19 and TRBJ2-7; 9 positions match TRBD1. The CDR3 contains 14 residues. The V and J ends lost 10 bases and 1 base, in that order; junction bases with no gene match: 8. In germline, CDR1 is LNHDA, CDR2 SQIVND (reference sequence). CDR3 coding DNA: TGTGCCACTAAGGGACAGGGCCATTCCTACGAGCAGTACTTC. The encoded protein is CATKGQGHSYEQYF.

CDR3 coding DNA: TGTGCCAGTAGGGCAGGGAGCGGCTACACCTTC. Residues: CASRAGSGYTF. The genes are TRBV19 and TRBJ1-2; perhaps TRBD1 as D (5 bases). Germline assignment: CDR1 LNHDA and CDR2 SQIVND (reference sequence). Trimming pared 6 bases from V and 8 bases from J, leaving 10 bases between. The CDR3 is 11 residues long.

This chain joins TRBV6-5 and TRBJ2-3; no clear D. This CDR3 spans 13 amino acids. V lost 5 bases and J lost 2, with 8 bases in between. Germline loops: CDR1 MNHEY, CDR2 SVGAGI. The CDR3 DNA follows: TGTGCCAGCAGTCGATCCCCCACAGATACGCAGTATTTT. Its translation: CASSRSPTDTQYF.

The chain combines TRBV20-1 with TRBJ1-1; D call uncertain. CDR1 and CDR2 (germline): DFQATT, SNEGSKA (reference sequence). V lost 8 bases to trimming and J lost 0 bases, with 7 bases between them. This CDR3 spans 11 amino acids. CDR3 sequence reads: CSTRLNTEAFF. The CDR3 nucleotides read TGCAGTACAAGGTTGAACACTGAAGCTTTCTTT.

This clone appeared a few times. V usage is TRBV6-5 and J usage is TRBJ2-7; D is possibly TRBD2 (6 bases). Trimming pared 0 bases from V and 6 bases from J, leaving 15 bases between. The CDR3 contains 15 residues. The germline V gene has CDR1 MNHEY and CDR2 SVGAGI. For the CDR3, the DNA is TGTGCCAGCAGTTACTCCCCCGGGGGAACAGGCGAGCAGTACTTC. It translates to CASSYSPGGTGEQYF.

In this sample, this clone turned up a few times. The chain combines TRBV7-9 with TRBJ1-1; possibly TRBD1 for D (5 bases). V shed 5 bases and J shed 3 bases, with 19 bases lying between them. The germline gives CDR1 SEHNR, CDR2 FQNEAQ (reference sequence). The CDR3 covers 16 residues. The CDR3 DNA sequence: TGTGCCAGCAGCCCCCCCTATGGGGCCGCTTACACTGAAGCTTTCTTT. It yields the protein CASSPPYGAAYTEAFF.

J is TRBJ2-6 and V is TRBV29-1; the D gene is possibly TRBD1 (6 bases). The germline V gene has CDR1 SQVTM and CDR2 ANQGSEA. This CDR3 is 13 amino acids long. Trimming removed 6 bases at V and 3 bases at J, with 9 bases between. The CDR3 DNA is TGCAGCGTGGCAGGGGATGGGGCCAACGTCCTGACTTTC. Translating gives CSVAGDGANVLTF.

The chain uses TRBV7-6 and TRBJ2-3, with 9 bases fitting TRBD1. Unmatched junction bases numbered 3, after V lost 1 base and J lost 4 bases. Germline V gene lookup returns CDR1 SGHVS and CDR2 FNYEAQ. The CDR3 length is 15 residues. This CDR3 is CASSLGGQGSDTQYF. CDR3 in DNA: TGTGCCAGCAGCTTAGGGGGACAGGGATCAGATACGCAGTATTTT.

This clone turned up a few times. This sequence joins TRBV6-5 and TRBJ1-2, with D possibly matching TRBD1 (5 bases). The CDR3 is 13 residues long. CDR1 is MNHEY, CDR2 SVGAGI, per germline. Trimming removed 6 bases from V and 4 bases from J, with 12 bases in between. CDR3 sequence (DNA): TGTGCCAGCAGCTATGACGGGGGCTATGGCTACACCTTC. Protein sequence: CASSYDGGYGYTF.

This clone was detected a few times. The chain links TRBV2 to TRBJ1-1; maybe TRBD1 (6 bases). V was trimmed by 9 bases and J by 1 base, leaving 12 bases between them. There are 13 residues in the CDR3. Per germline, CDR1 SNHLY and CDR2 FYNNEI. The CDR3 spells CASSGQKNTEAFF. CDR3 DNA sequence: TGTGCCAGTTCGGGACAAAAGAACACTGAAGCTTTCTTT.

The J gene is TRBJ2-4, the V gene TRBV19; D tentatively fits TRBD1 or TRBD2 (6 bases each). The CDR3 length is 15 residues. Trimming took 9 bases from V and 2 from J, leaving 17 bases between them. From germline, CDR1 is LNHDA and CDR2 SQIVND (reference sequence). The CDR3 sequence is CARGGWRGTKNIQYF. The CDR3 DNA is TGTGCCAGAGGGGGGTGGAGGGGGACCAAAAACATTCAGTACTTC.

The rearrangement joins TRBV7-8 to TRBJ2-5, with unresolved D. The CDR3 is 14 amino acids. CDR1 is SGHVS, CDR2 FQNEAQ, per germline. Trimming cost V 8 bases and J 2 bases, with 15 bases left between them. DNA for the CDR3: TGTGCCAGCCGGGCCCGGACGGTTCAAGAGACCCAGTACTTC. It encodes CASRARTVQETQYF.

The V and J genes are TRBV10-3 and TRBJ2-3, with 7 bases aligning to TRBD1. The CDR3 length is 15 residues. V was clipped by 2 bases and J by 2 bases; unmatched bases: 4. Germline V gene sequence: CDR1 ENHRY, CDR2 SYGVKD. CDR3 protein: CAISELGQPTDTQYF. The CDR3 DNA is TGTGCCATCAGTGAGCTGGGACAGCCCACAGATACGCAGTATTTT.

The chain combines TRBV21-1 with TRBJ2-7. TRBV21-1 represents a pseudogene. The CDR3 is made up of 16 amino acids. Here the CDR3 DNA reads TGTGCCAGCAGCAAAGTCCAACGGAAGAGCTCCTACGAGCAGTACTTC. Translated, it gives CASSKVQRKSSYEQYF.

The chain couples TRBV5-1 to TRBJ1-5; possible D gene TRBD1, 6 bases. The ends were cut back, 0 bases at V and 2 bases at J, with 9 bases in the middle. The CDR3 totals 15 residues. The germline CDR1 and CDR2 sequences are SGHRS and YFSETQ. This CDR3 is CASSLEGERNQPQHF. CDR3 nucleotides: TGCGCCAGCAGCTTGGAGGGGGAGCGCAATCAGCCCCAGCATTTT.

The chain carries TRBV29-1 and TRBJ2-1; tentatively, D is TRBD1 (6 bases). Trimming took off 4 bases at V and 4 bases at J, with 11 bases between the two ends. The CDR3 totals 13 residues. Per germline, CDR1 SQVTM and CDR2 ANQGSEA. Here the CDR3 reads CSVGGRAYNEQFF. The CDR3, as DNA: TGCAGCGTTGGGGGGCGGGCTTACAATGAGCAGTTCTTC.

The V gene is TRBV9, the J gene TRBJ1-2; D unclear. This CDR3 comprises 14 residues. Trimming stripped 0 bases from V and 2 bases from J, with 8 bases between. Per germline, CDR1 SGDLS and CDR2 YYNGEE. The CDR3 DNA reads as TGTGCCAGCAGCGTAGAAACGGCAAACTATGGCTACACCTTC. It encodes CASSVETANYGYTF.